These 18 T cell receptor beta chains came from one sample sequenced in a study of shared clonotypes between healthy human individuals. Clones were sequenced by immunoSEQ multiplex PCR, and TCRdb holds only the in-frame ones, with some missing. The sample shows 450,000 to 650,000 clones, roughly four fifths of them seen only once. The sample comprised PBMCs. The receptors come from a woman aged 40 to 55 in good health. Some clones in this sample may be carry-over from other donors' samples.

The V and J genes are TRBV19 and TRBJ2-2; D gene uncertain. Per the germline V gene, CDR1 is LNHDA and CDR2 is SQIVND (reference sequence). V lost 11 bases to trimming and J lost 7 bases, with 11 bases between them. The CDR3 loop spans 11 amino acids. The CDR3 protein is CASRTNGELFF. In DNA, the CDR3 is TGTGCCTCCCGTACGAACGGGGAGCTGTTTTTT. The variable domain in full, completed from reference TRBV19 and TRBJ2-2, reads DGGITQSPKYLFRKEGQNVTLSCEQNLNHDAMYWYRQDPGQGLRLIYYSQIVNDFQKGDIAEGYSVSREKKESFPLTVTSAQKNPTAFYLCASRTNGELFFGEGSRLTVL.

CDR3 nucleotides: TGTGCCAGCAGCTTAGCGGTTGAACAGGTCCGGTTCTTC. The encoded protein is CASSLAVEQVRFF. V usage is TRBV7-9 and J usage is TRBJ2-1; maybe TRBD1 (5 bases). Trimming removed 0 bases at V and 15 bases at J, with 15 bases between. Germline V gene data show CDR1 as SEHNR and CDR2 as FQNEAQ (reference sequence). The length of the CDR3 is 13 residues.

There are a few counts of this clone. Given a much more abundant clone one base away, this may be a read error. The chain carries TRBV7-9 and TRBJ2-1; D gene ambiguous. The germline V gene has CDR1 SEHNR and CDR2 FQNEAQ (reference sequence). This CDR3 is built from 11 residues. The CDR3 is CASSAYHEQFF. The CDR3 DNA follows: TGTGCCAGCAGCGCCTACCATGAGCAGTTCTTC.

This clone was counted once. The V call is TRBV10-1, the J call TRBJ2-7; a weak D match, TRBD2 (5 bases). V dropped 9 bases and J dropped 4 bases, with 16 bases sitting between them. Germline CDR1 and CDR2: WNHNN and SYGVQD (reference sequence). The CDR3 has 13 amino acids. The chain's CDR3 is CASSHGIGYEQYF. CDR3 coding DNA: TGCGCCAGTTCCCACGGGATTGGTTACGAGCAGTACTTC.

The CDR3 reads CASSSQPFQTGQNEPQHF. DNA of the CDR3: TGTGCCAGCAGTTCCCAACCCTTCCAGACAGGGCAGAATGAGCCCCAGCATTTT. The chain links TRBV28 to TRBJ1-5, with 7 bases that match TRBD1. The junction had 20 bases not matched to a gene; V was cut back by 4 bases and J by 8 bases. The CDR3 sequence is 18 residues long. CDR1 is MDHEN, CDR2 SYDVKM, per germline. The full variable domain, completed using reference TRBV28 and TRBJ1-5, is DVKVTQSSRYLVKRTGEKVFLECVQDMDHENMFWYRQDPGLGLRLIYFSYDVKMKEKGDIPEGYSVSREKKERFSLILESASTNQTSMYLCASSSQPFQTGQNEPQHFGDGTRLSIL.

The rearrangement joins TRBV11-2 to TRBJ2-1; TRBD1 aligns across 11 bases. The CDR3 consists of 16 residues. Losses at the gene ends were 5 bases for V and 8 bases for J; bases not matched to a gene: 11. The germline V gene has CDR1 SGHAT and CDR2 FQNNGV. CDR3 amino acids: CASSRNRDRGFDEQFF. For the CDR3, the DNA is TGTGCCAGCAGCAGGAATCGGGACAGGGGGTTTGATGAGCAGTTCTTC.

The CDR3 region is CASRPLGANTEAFF. In DNA form, the CDR3 reads TGTGCCAGCAGGCCGCTTGGAGCGAACACTGAAGCTTTCTTT. The genes are TRBV4-2 and TRBJ1-1; the D is unclear. The germline gives CDR1 LGHNA, CDR2 YNFKEQ. This CDR3 has 14 amino acids. Deletions cut 6 bases from V and 1 base from J, with 12 bases between.

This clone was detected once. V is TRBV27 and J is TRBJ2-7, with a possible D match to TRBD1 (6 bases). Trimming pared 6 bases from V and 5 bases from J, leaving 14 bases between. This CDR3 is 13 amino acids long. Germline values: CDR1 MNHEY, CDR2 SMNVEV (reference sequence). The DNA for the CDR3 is TGTGCCAGCAGCCGGGGAACAGGGAACGAGCAGTACTTC. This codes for CASSRGTGNEQYF.

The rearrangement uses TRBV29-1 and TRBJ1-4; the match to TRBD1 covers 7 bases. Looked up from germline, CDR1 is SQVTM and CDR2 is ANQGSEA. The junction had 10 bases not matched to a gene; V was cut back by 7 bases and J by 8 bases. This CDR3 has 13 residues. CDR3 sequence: CSGTGTANEKLFF. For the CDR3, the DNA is TGCAGCGGGACCGGGACAGCGAACGAAAAACTGTTTTTT.

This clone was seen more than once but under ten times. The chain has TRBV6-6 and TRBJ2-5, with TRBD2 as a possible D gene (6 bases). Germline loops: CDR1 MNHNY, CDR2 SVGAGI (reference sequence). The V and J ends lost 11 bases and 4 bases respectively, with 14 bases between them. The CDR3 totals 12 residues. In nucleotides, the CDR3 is TGTGCCGCCTCCCGGGGGATAGAGACCCAGTACTTC. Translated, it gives CAASRGIETQYF.

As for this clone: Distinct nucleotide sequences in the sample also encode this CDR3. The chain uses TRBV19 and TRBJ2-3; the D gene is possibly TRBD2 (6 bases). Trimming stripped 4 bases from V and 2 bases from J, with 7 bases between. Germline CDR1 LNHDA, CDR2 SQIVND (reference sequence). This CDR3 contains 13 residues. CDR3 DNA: TGTGCCAGTAGTACGCGGGACACAGATACGCAGTATTTT. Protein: CASSTRDTDTQYF.

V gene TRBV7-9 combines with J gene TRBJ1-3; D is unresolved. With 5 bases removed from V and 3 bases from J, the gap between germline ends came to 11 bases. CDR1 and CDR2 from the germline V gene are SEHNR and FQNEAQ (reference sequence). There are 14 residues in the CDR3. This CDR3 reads CASSPPWVGNTIYF. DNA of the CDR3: TGTGCCAGCAGCCCCCCCTGGGTTGGAAACACCATATATTTT. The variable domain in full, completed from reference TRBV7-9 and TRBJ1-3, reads DTGVSQNPRHKITKRGQNVTFRCDPISEHNRLYWYRQTLGQGPEFLTYFQNEAQLEKSRLLSDRFSAERPKGSFSTLEIQRTEQGDSAMYLCASSPPWVGNTIYFGEGSWLTVV.

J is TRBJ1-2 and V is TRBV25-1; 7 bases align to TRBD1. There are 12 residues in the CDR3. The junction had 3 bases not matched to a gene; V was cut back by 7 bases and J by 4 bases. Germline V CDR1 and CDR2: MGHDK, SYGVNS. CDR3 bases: TGTGCCAGCAAGGGGACAGCCTATGGCTACACCTTC. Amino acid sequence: CASKGTAYGYTF.

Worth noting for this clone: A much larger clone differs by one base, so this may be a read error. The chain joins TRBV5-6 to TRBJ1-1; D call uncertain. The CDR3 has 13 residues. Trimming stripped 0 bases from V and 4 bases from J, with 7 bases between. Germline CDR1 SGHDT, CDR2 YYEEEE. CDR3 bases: TGTGCCAGCAGCTTGGACCGGGGCACTGAAGCTTTCTTT. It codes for CASSLDRGTEAFF.

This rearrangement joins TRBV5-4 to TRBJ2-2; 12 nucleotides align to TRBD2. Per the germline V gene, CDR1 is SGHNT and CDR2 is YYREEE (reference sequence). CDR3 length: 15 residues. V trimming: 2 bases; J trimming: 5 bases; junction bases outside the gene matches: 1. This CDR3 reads CASSFGLAGTGELFF. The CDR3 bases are TGTGCCAGCAGCTTCGGACTAGCGGGGACCGGGGAGCTGTTTTTT.

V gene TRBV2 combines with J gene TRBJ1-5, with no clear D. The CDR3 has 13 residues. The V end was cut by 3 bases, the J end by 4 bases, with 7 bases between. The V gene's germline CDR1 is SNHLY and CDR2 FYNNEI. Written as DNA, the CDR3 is TGTGCCAGCAGTGATCAGCCGAATCAGCCCCAGCATTTT. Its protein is CASSDQPNQPQHF.

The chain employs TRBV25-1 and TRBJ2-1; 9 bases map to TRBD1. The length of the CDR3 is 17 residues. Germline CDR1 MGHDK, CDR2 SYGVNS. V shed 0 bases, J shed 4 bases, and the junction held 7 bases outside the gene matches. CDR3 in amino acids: CASSEYGTGQGYNEQFF. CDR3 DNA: TGTGCCAGCAGTGAATATGGAACGGGACAGGGATACAATGAGCAGTTCTTC.

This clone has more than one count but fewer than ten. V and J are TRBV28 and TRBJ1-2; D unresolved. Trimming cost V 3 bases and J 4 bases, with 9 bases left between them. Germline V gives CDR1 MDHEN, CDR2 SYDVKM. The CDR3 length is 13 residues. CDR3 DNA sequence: TGTGCCAGCAGTTTCACTAACTTCTATGGCTACACCTTC. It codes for CASSFTNFYGYTF.